This TCR beta chain was identified in a study of T cells expressing NK-cell markers. In the study overall: Sequencing covered eight donors, seven HCMV-seropositive and one seronegative.

TCRdb re-called the 5' RACE reads; one entry per CDR3 protein, DNA not given. In total, the table holds around 110,000 distinct CDR3 sequences. This CDR3 has 15 residues. The chain uses TRBV12-3 or TRBV12-4 and TRBJ1-1; the TCRdb call, TRBD1, lacks DNA for checking. The clonotype comes from a woman between 18 and 69 years old in good health. Source material: blood T cells: a sorted CD56 or NKG2C T cell subset, CD4+ or CD8+ T cells, or bulk PBMC T cells (not recorded which). The CDR3 sequence is CASTPPGQLNTEAFF.